Given below is one T cell receptor beta chain in context. The target antigen is unknown. The data belong to a study of chemoradiotherapy in HPV16-positive cancers. Findings and limits, study-wide: For HPV16-positive patients, expanding HPV-responsive T cells associated with longer recurrence-free survival. Non-HPV-specific T cells did not expand in tumors during treatment, whereas candidate HPV-specific clones and E7-related motifs did.

Assay used: immunoSEQ multiplex PCR; TCRdb lists only in-frame clones, some missing. The sample records over a thousand clones, 65% to 85% being singletons. The V gene end was trimmed by 1 base and the J gene end by 9 bases; junction bases not matched to a gene: 6. This CDR3 region has 15 residues. The germline V gene has CDR1 SGHTA and CDR2 FQGNSA. The rearrangement links TRBV7-2 to TRBJ2-1, with 10 bases fitting TRBD2. This sequence was found in a human donor with HPV-associated anogenital cancer. Sequenced here: tumor tissue, sampled from a patient who underwent chemoradiotherapy. CDR3 sequence (DNA): TGTGCCAGCAGCTTAGTTGGAGCGGGAGGGGGTGAGCAGTTCTTC. Amino acids: CASSLVGAGGGEQFF. Full variable domain (rest looked up from reference TRBV7-2 and TRBJ2-1): GAGVSQSPSNKVTEKGKDVELRCDPISGHTALYWYRQSLGQGLEFLIYFQGNSAPDKSGLPSDRFSAERTGGSVSTLTIQRTQQEDSAVYLCASSLVGAGGGEQFFGPGTRLTVL.